The 10 T cell receptor beta chains presented below share a single source sample, sequenced in a study of CD8 T cells in Susac syndrome (dated by TCRdb to between 2018 and 2020). Receptor amplification or capture employed the immunoSEQ multiplex PCR assay. RNA was extracted using the RNeasy kit, and roughly 0.5 to 1 ug of the RNA was reverse transcribed with random hexamers. The public reads were reanalyzed by TCRdb: fastp trimming at Q25, MiXCR alignment, in-frame beta chains only. Records with the same CDR3 protein are collapsed into one entry carrying the most frequent genes and DNA. The sample contains about 250,000 distinct CDR3 sequences, over 85% of them found a single time. Jointly, the top ten make up 0.06% to 0.08% of the sample. Sequenced sample: CD4+ T cells from PBMCs. These receptors were obtained from a human donor with multiple sclerosis.

The rearrangement links TRBV2 to TRBJ1-3, with TRBD1 matching over 7 bases. Germline lookup yields CDR1 SNHLY and CDR2 FYNNEI. The CDR3 runs to 13 residues. Trimming cost V 5 bases and J 8 bases; bases outside gene matches: 6. CDR3 sequence reads: CASSLQGFYTIYF. As DNA, the CDR3 is TGTGCCAGCAGTCTACAGGGGTTCTACACCATATATTTT.

The rearrangement uses TRBV3-1 and TRBJ1-5, with a possible D match to TRBD1 (5 bases). Per the germline V gene, CDR1 is LGHDT and CDR2 is YNNKEL (reference sequence). V lost 5 bases to trimming and J lost 3 bases, with 14 bases between them. The CDR3 length is 15 residues. The CDR3 protein is CASSRDLGDNQPQHF. CDR3 nucleotide sequence: TGTGCCAGCAGCAGGGATTTGGGGGACAATCAGCCCCAGCATTTT.

This sequence joins TRBV12-3 or TRBV12-4 and TRBJ1-6; perhaps TRBD1 as D (5 bases). The CDR3 sequence is 15 residues long. Deletions cut 2 bases from V and 6 bases from J, with 11 bases between. Here the CDR3 reads CASSLKPGLNSPLHF. The CDR3 bases are TGTGCCAGCAGTTTAAAGCCAGGGCTTAATTCACCCCTCCACTTT.

V is TRBV19 and J is TRBJ1-1; D is uncertain. V was cut by 0 bases and J by 1 base, with 12 bases left in between. The CDR3 spans 16 residues. The V gene's germline CDR1 is LNHDA and CDR2 SQIVND (reference sequence). CDR3 sequence reads: CASSIDYGRENTEAFF. CDR3 sequence (DNA): TGTGCCAGTAGTATAGATTACGGGCGGGAGAACACTGAAGCTTTCTTT.

The chain is built from TRBV20-1 and TRBJ2-7; TRBD2 agrees at 13 bases. The CDR3 is 14 amino acids. After removal of 5 bases from V and 2 bases from J, the junction contained 3 bases not matched to a gene. Per germline, CDR1 DFQATT and CDR2 SNEGSKA (reference sequence). DNA for the CDR3: TGCAGTGCTGCGGGACTAGCGGGACCCTACGAGCAGTACGTC. Its translation is CSAAGLAGPYEQYV.

This clonotype was seen just once. CDR3 DNA: TGCAGTGCTGGCCTTCAAGGTTCACCCCTCCACTTT. Amino acid sequence: CSAGLQGSPLHF. The rearrangement uses TRBV20-1 and TRBJ1-6; D remains ambiguous. V lost 5 bases, J lost 9 bases, and 11 bases lay in between. This CDR3 region has 12 residues. Germline values: CDR1 DFQATT, CDR2 SNEGSKA (reference sequence).

The rearrangement links TRBV29-1 to TRBJ2-3, with TRBD2 matching 8 bases. The germline V gene has CDR1 SQVTM and CDR2 ANQGSEA. CDR3 length: 17 residues. With 7 bases clipped from V and 0 bases from J, the junction kept 15 bases outside the gene matches. In nucleotides, the CDR3 is TGCAGCGCGCCAAGTGGGCTAGCGGGCCTAAGCACAGATACGCAGTATTTT. Translated, it gives CSAPSGLAGLSTDTQYF.

V gene TRBV24-1 combines with J gene TRBJ1-5, with a tentative D call TRBD1 (5 bases). The CDR3 runs to 17 residues. V shed 10 bases and J shed 4 bases, with 25 bases lying between them. Germline-derived CDR1 and CDR2 are KGHDR and SFDVKD. CDR3 bases: TGTGCCACTAAAACCTTAACAGGAGGAGTGGAGAATCAGCCCCAGCATTTT. The encoded protein is CATKTLTGGVENQPQHF.

This chain links TRBV24-1 with TRBJ2-1; 7 bases are shared with TRBD1. Germline assignment: CDR1 KGHDR and CDR2 SFDVKD. Losses at the gene ends were 5 bases for V and 3 bases for J; bases not matched to a gene: 6. The CDR3 sequence is 15 residues long. CDR3 sequence: CATSGTDRDYNEQFF. As DNA, the CDR3 is TGTGCCACCAGTGGGACCGACAGGGACTACAATGAGCAGTTCTTC.

This chain connects TRBV20-1 to TRBJ2-1; 9 bases agree with TRBD2. Losses at the gene ends were 5 bases for V and 0 bases for J; bases not matched to a gene: 5. This CDR3 has 15 amino acids. Germline V lookup: CDR1 DFQATT, CDR2 SNEGSKA (reference sequence). DNA of the CDR3: TGCAGTGCTCGGGGACTAGCTAGCTCCTACAATGAGCAGTTCTTC. This translates into CSARGLASSYNEQFF.